These 5 T cell receptor beta chains were all obtained from the same sample, sequenced in a study of tumor-infiltrating lymphocytes in primary liver carcinoma. The researchers produced TCR beta cDNA from 500 to 550 ng total RNA with a constant-region primer. Investigators got TCR beta libraries out of three nested multiplex PCR rounds, done with slightly modified ARM-PCR. PCR rounds one and two used TRBV1-TRBV30 forward primers with a C-beta reverse primer for around 10 cycles each. Using its own MiXCR run on the multiplex PCR reads, TCRdb lists one record per CDR3 protein. The table has 120,000 or so distinct CDR3 sequences, 60% to 70% seen once. DNA and RNA were both co-extracted from around 20-30 mg of bulk tissue that had not been sorted. Input material: liver tumor tissue from sampling region 1. Subset indicated: tumor region T1, superior pole. All receptors come from a woman aged 60-70 years with primary liver carcinoma and hepatitis B virus infection.

As for this clonotype: One end of the junction fails to match germline, which may point to a read error. The chain combines TRBV29-1 with TRBJ2-1; TRBD2 agrees at 10 bases. The CDR3 totals 14 residues. The V gene's germline CDR1 is SQVTM and CDR2 ANQGSEA. CDR3 DNA sequence: TGCAGCGTTGGACTAGCGGGCATGTACAATGTGCAGTTCTTC. This sequence encodes CSVGLAGMYNVQFF.

Remarks on this clonotype: This may be a read error: a much more frequent sequence differs by one nucleotide. The final CDR3 position lacks the conserved phenylalanine or tryptophan, pointing to a likely read error. This chain joins TRBV10-3 and TRBJ1-1; perhaps TRBD1 as D (6 bases). The CDR3 contains 16 residues. V lost 4 bases and J lost 1, with 16 bases in between. Germline V CDR1 and CDR2: ENHRY, SYGVKD. The CDR3 coding sequence is TGTGCCATCAGTGGTGGGCAGGGGAGGGGGAACACTGAAGCTTTCTAT. This sequence encodes CAISGGQGRGNTEAFY.

Points on this clonotype: Because it lacks the conserved phenylalanine or tryptophan at the end, this CDR3 is likely a read error. V is TRBV11-3 and J is TRBJ2-1; 8 positions match TRBD2. CDR1 and CDR2 (germline): SGHNT, YENEEA. The CDR3 is made up of 15 amino acids. The CDR3 protein is CVSSPRGSGNNEQFL. The CDR3 DNA reads TGTGTCAGCAGTCCTCGGGGTAGCGGGAACAATGAGCAGTTCTTA.

The chain uses TRBV12-3 or TRBV12-4 and TRBJ2-6, with a tentative D call TRBD1 (6 bases). V was trimmed by 6 bases and J by 2 bases, leaving 20 bases between them. This CDR3 comprises 18 residues. CDR3 nucleotides: TGTGCCAGCAGCCCCGGGACAAGGGTTTCCCCTGGGGCCAACGTCCTGACTTTC. Translating gives CASSPGTRVSPGANVLTF.

Ten or more counts support this clonotype. The chain employs TRBV12-3 or TRBV12-4 and TRBJ1-6, with D perhaps TRBD1 (6 bases). CDR3 length: 14 amino acids. Trimming cost V 4 bases and J 9 bases, with 13 bases left between them. The CDR3 bases are TGTGCCAGCAGTTACCAGGGGCAAGGTTCACCCCTCCACTTT. Translating it yields CASSYQGQGSPLHF.